Given below is one T cell receptor (beta chain) in context. Its antigen is currently unknown. The sample is drawn from a study of Ad26.COV2.S vaccination and SARS-CoV-2 variants. Findings of the study overall: Placebo recipients trailed vaccine recipients in spike-specific TCR breadth.

Libraries were prepared by immunoSEQ multiplex PCR; TCRdb keeps only in-frame clonotypes and omits some of them. The sample consists of under 400,000 clones, around 86% of them appearing once. V gave up 0 bases and J gave up 6 bases, with 12 bases separating them. Per germline, CDR1 SGHRS and CDR2 YFSETQ. The length of the CDR3 is 15 residues. The treatment denotes: roughly 18 received Ad26.COV2.S at low or high dose, single or two shots; several received placebo; per-sample allocation not given. Collection of samples fell on day 63 after the first vaccine or placebo injection. This Boston cohort included adults aged 18-55 years.

This specimen was peripheral blood, taken in a trial of Ad26.COV2.S vaccine versus placebo. This chain connects TRBV5-1 to TRBJ2-2; D gene ambiguous. The origin of this receptor is a person aged 18-60 years who received the Ad26.COV2.S COVID-19 vaccine or a placebo. The CDR3 sequence: CASSLVGLVAGELFF. The CDR3 DNA reads as TGCGCCAGCAGCTTGGTTGGCTTAGTAGCCGGGGAGCTGTTTTTT.